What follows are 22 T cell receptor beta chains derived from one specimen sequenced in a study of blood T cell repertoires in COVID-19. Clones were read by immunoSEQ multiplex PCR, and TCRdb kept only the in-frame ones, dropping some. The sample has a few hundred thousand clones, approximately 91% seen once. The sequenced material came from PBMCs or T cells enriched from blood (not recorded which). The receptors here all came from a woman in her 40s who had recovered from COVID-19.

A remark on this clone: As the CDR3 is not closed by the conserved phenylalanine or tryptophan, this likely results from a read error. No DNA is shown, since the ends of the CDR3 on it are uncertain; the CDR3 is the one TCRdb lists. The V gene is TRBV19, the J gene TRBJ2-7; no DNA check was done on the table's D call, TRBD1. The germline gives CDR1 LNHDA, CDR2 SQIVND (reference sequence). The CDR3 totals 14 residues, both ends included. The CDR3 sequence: CASSYSLAHRDIIL.

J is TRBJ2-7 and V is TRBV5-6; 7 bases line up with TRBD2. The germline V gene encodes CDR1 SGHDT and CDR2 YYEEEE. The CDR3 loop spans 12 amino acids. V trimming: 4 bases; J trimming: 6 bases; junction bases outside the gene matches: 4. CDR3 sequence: CASSQSGVEQYF. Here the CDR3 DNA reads TGTGCCAGCAGCCAGAGCGGGGTCGAGCAGTACTTC.

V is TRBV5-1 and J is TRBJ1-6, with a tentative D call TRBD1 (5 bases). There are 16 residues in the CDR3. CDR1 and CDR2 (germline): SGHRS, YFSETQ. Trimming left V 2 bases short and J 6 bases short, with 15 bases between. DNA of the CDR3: TGCGCCAGCAGCTTCGCATCTGGGGCGCTTAATTCACCCCTCCACTTT. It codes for CASSFASGALNSPLHF.

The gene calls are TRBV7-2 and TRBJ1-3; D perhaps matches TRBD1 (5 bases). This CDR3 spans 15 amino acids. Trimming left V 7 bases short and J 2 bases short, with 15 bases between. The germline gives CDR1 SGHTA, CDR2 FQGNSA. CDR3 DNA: TGTGCCAGCATCGGGGGACCGGGGCCTGGAAACACCATATATTTT. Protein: CASIGGPGPGNTIYF.

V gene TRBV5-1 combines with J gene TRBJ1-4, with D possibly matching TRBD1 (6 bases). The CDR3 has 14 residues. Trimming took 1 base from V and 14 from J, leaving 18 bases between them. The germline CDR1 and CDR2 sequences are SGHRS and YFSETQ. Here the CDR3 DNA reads TGCGCCAGCAGCTTGAATCAGGGGCCCCTGGGGCTGTTTTTT. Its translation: CASSLNQGPLGLFF.

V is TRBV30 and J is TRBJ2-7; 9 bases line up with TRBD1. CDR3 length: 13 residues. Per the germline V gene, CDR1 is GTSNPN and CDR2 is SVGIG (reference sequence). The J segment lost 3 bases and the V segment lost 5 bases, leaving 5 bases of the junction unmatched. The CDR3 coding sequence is TGTGCCTGGGGAGCGGACAGGGGCTACGAGCAGTACTTC. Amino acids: CAWGADRGYEQYF.

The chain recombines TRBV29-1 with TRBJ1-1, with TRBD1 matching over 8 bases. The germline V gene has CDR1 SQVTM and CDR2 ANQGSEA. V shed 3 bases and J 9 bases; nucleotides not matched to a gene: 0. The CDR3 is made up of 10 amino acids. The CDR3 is CSVDRGQAFF. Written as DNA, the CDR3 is TGCAGCGTTGACAGGGGGCAAGCTTTCTTT. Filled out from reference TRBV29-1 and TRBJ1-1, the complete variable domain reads SAVISQKPSRDICQRGTSLTIQCQVDSQVTMMFWYRQQPGQSLTLIATANQGSEATYESGFVIDKFPISRPNLTFSTLTVSNMSPEDSSIYLCSVDRGQAFFGQGTRLTVV.

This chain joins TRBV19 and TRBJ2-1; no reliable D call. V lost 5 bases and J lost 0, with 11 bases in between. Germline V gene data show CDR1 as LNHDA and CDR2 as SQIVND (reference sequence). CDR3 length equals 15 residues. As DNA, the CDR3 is TGTGCCAGTAGTGAGACACCCAACTCCTACAATGAGCAGTTCTTC. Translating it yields CASSETPNSYNEQFF.

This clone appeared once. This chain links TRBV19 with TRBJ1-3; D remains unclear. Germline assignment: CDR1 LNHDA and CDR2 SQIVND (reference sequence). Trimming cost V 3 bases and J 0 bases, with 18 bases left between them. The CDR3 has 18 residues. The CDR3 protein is CASSIGFWRTASGNTIYF. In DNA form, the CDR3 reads TGTGCCAGTAGTATCGGTTTTTGGAGGACCGCCTCTGGAAACACCATATATTTT. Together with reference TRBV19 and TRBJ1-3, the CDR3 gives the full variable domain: DGGITQSPKYLFRKEGQNVTLSCEQNLNHDAMYWYRQDPGQGLRLIYYSQIVNDFQKGDIAEGYSVSREKKESFPLTVTSAQKNPTAFYLCASSIGFWRTASGNTIYFGEGSWLTVV.

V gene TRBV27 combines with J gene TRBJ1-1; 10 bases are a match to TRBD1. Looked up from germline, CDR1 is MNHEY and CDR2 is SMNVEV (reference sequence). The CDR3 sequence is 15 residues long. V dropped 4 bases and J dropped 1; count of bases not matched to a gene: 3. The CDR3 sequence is CASSWDRGRNTEAFF. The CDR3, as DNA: TGTGCCAGCAGTTGGGACAGGGGAAGGAACACTGAAGCTTTCTTT.

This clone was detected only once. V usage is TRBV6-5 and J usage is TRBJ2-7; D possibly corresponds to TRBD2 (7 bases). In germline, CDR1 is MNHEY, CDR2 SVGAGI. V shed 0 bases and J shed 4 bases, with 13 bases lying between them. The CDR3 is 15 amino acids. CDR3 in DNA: TGTGCCAGCAGTTACTCGAGGGGGGGCGAGTACGAGCAGTACTTC. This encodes CASSYSRGGEYEQYF.

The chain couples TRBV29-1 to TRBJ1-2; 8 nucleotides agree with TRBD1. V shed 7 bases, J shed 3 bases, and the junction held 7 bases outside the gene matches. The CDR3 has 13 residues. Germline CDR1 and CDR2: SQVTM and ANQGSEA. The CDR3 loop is CSAETDRDYGYTF. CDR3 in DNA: TGCAGCGCAGAGACGGACAGGGACTATGGCTACACCTTC.

This chain's CDR3 is CASSVATGPNTEAFF. CDR3 DNA sequence: TGTGCCAGCAGCGTAGCTACGGGTCCGAACACTGAAGCTTTCTTT. The chain couples TRBV9 to TRBJ1-1; D remains unclear. The CDR3 is 15 amino acids. Germline V gene data show CDR1 as SGDLS and CDR2 as YYNGEE. With 0 bases removed from V and 1 base from J, the gap between germline ends came to 10 bases.

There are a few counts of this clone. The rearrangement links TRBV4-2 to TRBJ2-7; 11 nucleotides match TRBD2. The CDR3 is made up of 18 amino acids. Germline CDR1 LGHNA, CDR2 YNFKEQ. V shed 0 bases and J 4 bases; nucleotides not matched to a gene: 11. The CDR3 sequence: CASSQDPSGRTTSYEQYF. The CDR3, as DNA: TGTGCCAGCAGCCAAGATCCTAGCGGGAGGACGACGTCATACGAGCAGTACTTC.

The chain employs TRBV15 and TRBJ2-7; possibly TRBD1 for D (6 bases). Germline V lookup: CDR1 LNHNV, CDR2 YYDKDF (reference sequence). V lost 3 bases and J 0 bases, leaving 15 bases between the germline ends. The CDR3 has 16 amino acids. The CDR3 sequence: CATSRAAGVASYEQYF. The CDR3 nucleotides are TGTGCCACCAGCAGGGCTGCAGGGGTGGCCTCCTACGAGCAGTACTTC.

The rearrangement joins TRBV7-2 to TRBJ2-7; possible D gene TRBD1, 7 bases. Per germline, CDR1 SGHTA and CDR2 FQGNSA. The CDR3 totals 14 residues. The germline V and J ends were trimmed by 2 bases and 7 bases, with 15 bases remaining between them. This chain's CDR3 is CASSLQGGSVEQYF. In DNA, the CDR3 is TGTGCCAGCAGCTTACAGGGGGGCTCGGTAGAGCAGTACTTC.

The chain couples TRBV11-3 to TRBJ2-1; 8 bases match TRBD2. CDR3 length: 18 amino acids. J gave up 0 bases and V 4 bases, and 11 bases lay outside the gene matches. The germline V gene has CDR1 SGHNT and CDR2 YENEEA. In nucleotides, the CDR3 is TGTGCCAGCAGCTCCCAGATACTAGCGGAAAGCTCCTACAATGAGCAGTTCTTC. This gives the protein CASSSQILAESSYNEQFF.

The CDR3 DNA reads TGTGCCAGCAGTGACGCGGGACAGGGGATAAGTCAGCCCCAGCATTTT. Protein sequence: CASSDAGQGISQPQHF. The rearrangement uses TRBV7-9 and TRBJ1-5; 10 positions agree with TRBD1. CDR1 and CDR2 from the germline V gene are SEHNR and FQNEAQ (reference sequence). The CDR3 loop spans 16 amino acids. With V trimmed by 6 bases and J by 6 bases, 11 bases remained unmatched.

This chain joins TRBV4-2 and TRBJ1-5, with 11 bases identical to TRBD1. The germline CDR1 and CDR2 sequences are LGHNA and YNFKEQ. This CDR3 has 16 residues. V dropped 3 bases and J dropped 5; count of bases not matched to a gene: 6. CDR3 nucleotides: TGTGCCAGCAGCCAGAGGGGACAGGGGGTTCATCAGCCCCAGCATTTT. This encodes CASSQRGQGVHQPQHF.

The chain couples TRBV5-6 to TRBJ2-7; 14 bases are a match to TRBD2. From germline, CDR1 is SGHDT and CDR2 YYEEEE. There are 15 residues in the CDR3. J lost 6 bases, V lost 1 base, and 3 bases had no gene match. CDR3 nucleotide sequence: TGTGCCAGCAGCTTGAACGGACTAGCGGGAGGCGAGCAGTACTTC. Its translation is CASSLNGLAGGEQYF.

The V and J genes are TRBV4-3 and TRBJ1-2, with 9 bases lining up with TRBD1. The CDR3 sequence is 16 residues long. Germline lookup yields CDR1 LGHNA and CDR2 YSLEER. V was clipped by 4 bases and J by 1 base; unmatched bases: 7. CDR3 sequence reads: CASSPQGTGNNYGYTF. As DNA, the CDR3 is TGCGCCAGCAGCCCCCAAGGGACAGGGAATAACTATGGCTACACCTTC.

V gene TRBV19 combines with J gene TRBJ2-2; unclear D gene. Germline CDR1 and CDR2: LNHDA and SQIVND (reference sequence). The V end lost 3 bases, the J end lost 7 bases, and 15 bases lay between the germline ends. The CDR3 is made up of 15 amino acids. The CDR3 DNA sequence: TGTGCCAGTAGTATCGGCGGTGCCAGAGGCGGGGAGCTGTTTTTT. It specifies CASSIGGARGGELFF.